This T cell receptor beta chain was sequenced in a study of blood T cell repertoires in COVID-19. Using immunoSEQ multiplex PCR, the repertoire was profiled, and TCRdb retains in-frame clones only, with some absent. The sample consists of approximately 100,000 clones, around 72% of them appearing once. For this clone: The germline gene is not matched at one end of the junction; a read error may be the cause.

The CDR3 has 15 amino acids. Germline V gene sequence: CDR1 SSHAT, CDR2 FNYEAQ (reference sequence). Source material: peripheral blood. This clonotype was obtained from a man aged 65 to 79 with acute or convalescent COVID-19. The chain joins TRBV7-7 to TRBJ1-2, with a possible D match to TRBD1 (6 bases). Here the CDR3 DNA reads TGTGCTAGCAGCTTGGCACAGGGCTTAAACTATGGCTACACCTTC. It translates to CASSLAQGLNYGYTF.